This TCR beta chain was obtained from a study of blood T cell repertoires in COVID-19. Data came from immunoSEQ multiplex PCR; TCRdb stores just in-frame clones and leaves some out. The sample has 60,000 or so clones; 90% are singletons. Input material: peripheral blood. This receptor was obtained from a human donor with active COVID-19. The donor label of this sample is uncertain.

CDR3 loop: CASSVLTSGNTDTQYF. The CDR3 bases are TGTGCCAGCAGCGTTTTGACTAGCGGGAACACAGATACGCAGTATTTT. The genes are TRBV9 and TRBJ2-3; 11 bases align to TRBD2. Trimming took 2 bases from V and 2 from J; bases not matched to a gene: 4. Germline CDR1 SGDLS, CDR2 YYNGEE. The CDR3 consists of 16 residues.